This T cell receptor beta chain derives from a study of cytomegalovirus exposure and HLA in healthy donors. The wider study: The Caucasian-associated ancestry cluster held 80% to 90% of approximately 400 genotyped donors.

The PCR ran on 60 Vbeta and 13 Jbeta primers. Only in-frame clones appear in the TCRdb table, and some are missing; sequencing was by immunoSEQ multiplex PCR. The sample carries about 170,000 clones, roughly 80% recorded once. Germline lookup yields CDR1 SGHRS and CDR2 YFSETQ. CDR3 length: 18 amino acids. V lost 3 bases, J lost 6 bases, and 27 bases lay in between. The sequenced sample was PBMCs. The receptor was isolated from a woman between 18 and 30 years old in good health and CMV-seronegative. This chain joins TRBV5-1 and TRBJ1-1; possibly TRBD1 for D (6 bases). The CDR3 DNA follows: TGCGCCAGCAGCTCCTCTGGGGCGGGATCGCGGGGGCGGTCTGAAGCTTTCTTT. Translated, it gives CASSSSGAGSRGRSEAFF.